This is a list of T cell receptor beta chains from one sample in a study of cytomegalovirus exposure and HLA in healthy donors. Using immunoSEQ multiplex PCR, the repertoire was profiled, and TCRdb retains in-frame clones only, with some absent. The repertoire holds 110,000 or so clones, with roughly four fifths as singletons. Sequences were obtained from PBMCs. These receptors were taken from a man in his fifties in good health and CMV-seropositive. Each CDR3 is given with its conserved first and last residue. The D gene is left open where the match is weak. Clone size is stated in some rows and not others, as once, few, many or a class when expanded.

v_call	j_call	d_call	clone_size	cdr3_aa	cdr3_nt
TRBV6-1	TRBJ1-4	TRBD1	.	CASSGWGQIGEKLFF	TGTGCCAGCAGTGGTTGGGGACAGATCGGTGAAAAACTGTTTTTT
TRBV11-2	TRBJ2-2	TRBD2	.	CASSPSGRANTGELFF	TGTGCCAGCAGCCCTAGCGGGAGGGCCAACACCGGGGAGCTGTTTTTT
TRBV11-2	TRBJ2-3	.	once	CASSRRGAPSTDTQYF	TGTGCCAGCAGTCGTCGGGGGGCACCTAGCACAGATACGCAGTATTTT
TRBV28	TRBJ2-5	TRBD2	few	CASSLTSGQETQYF	TGTGCCAGCAGTTTAACTAGCGGCCAAGAGACCCAGTACTTC
TRBV4-3	TRBJ2-7	TRBD1	.	CASSPGTGGSYEQYF	TGCGCCAGCAGCCCCGGGACAGGGGGATCCTACGAGCAGTACTTC
TRBV9	TRBJ2-7	TRBD1	.	CASSVTGTGSAEQYF	TGTGCCAGCAGCGTGACCGGGACAGGGAGTGCCGAGCAGTACTTC
TRBV7-9	TRBJ1-1	TRBD1	.	CASSSQGGNTEAFF	TGTGCCAGCAGCTCACAGGGGGGGAACACTGAAGCTTTCTTT
TRBV4-2	TRBJ2-3	.	.	CASSQDWGPDTQYF	TGTGCCAGCAGCCAAGATTGGGGCCCAGATACGCAGTATTTT
TRBV7-2	TRBJ2-7	TRBD2	.	CASTSGSHEQYF	TGTGCCAGCACTAGCGGGAGCCACGAGCAGTACTTC
TRBV12-5	TRBJ2-1	.	once	CASGSRSSRVGEQFF	TGTGCTAGTGGTTCTCGTTCCTCCAGGGTAGGTGAGCAGTTCTTC
TRBV7-2	TRBJ1-1	.	few	CASSLVTGWVAEAFF	TGTGCCAGCAGCTTAGTCACAGGGTGGGTCGCTGAAGCTTTCTTT
TRBV18	TRBJ1-2	.	.	CASSPGPLATVYGYTF	TGTGCCAGCTCACCAGGGCCCCTCGCAACCGTCTATGGCTACACCTTC
TRBV18	TRBJ1-1	TRBD1	.	CASSLGQGLPEAFF	TGTGCCAGCTCCCTCGGACAGGGGCTACCTGAAGCTTTCTTT
TRBV9	TRBJ2-7	.	.	CASSVSSGLPYEQYF	TGTGCCAGCAGCGTATCGTCAGGGCTACCCTACGAGCAGTACTTC
TRBV6-5	TRBJ2-1	.	many	CASSRSGTSYNEQFF	TGTGCCAGCAGCCGCAGCGGTACCTCCTACAATGAGCAGTTCTTC
TRBV5-8	TRBJ1-5	TRBD1	few	CASSSGQGDNQPQHF	TGTGCCAGCAGCTCAGGACAGGGGGACAATCAGCCCCAGCATTTT
TRBV6-4	TRBJ1-6	TRBD1	.	CATSGTVYSPLHF	TGTGCCACCAGCGGGACAGTATATTCACCCCTCCACTTT
TRBV5-4	TRBJ1-6	.	once	CASSLRDWESPLHF	TGTGCCAGCAGCTTACGGGACTGGGAATCACCCCTCCACTTT
TRBV29-1	TRBJ2-1	TRBD1	.	CSVSRTGGNEQFF	TGCAGCGTTTCGCGGACAGGGGGGAATGAGCAGTTCTTC
TRBV27	TRBJ2-5	TRBD1	.	CASSLGDRAAETQYF	TGTGCCAGCAGTTTAGGGGACAGGGCGGCAGAGACCCAGTACTTC
TRBV7-2	TRBJ2-3	TRBD2	once	CASSPRGGLADTQYF	TGTGCCAGCAGCCCCCGGGGGGGCCTCGCAGATACGCAGTATTTT
TRBV27	TRBJ1-2	TRBD1	.	CASSNRGRAYGYTF	TGTGCCAGCAGCAACAGGGGGCGCGCCTATGGCTACACCTTC
TRBV7-2	TRBJ1-1	TRBD1	.	CASSLNQGGTEAFF	TGTGCCAGCAGCCTCAACCAGGGGGGCACTGAAGCTTTCTTT
TRBV10-3	TRBJ2-7	.	.	CAISESTRNGIEQYF	TGTGCCATCAGTGAGTCGACTAGGAACGGAATCGAGCAGTACTTC
TRBV11-2	TRBJ2-7	TRBD1	.	CASSSGTGGYEQYF	TGTGCCAGCAGCTCCGGGACAGGGGGCTACGAGCAGTACTTC
TRBV25-1	TRBJ1-1	.	.	CASSARGGSTEAFF	TGTGCCAGCAGTGCTAGGGGCGGGAGCACTGAAGCTTTCTTT
TRBV28	TRBJ2-3	.	once	CASSLGIGDRSTDTQYF	TGTGCCAGCAGTTTAGGAATCGGCGACAGGAGCACAGATACGCAGTATTTT
TRBV7-2	TRBJ2-2	TRBD2	few	CASSPWTSGNGELFF	TGTGCCAGCAGCCCTTGGACTAGCGGGAACGGGGAGCTGTTTTTT
TRBV5-1	TRBJ2-7	TRBD1	few	CASSLRGTENYEQYF	TGCGCCAGCAGCTTGAGGGGGACAGAAAACTACGAGCAGTACTTC
TRBV28	TRBJ2-5	.	.	CATRGYQETQYF	TGTGCCACCAGGGGCTACCAAGAGACCCAGTACTTC
TRBV7-2	TRBJ2-7	.	.	CASSRSPGAYEQYF	TGTGCCAGCAGCCGCTCCCCCGGAGCCTACGAGCAGTACTTC